This T cell receptor beta chain came from a study of early T cells in non-severe SARS-CoV-2 infection. Study as a whole: It was bulk RNA from unsorted whole blood that was sequenced, and the chains were unpaired.

The CDR3 is 15 residues long. The germline V gene has CDR1 LGHDT and CDR2 YNNKEL (reference sequence). V lost 0 bases and J 7 bases, leaving 16 bases between the germline ends. Attached unique molecular identifiers marked individual cDNA molecules. TCRdb independently ran MiXCR on the 5' RACE reads; one entry per CDR3 protein. The repertoire holds 50,000 or so distinct CDR3 sequences, with about 4.6% as singletons. The V gene is TRBV3-1, the J gene TRBJ2-7, with D hard to call. Input material: whole blood. The source is an adult who was a healthcare worker with PCR-confirmed SARS-CoV-2 infection or an uninfected control (not recorded which). CDR3 amino acids: CASSQDWYGRLEQYF. CDR3 in DNA: TGTGCCAGCAGCCAAGATTGGTATGGACGGTTGGAGCAGTACTTC.